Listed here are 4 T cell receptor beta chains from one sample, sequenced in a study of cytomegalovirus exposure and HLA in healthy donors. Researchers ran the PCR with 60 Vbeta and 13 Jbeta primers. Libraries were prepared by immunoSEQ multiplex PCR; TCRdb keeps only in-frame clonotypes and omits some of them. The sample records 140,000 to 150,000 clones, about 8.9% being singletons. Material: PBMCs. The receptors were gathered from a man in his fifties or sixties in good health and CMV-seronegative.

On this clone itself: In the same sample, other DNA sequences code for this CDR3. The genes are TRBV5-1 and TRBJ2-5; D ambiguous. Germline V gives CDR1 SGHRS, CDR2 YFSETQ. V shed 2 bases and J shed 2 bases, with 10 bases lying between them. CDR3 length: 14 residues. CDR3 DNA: TGCGCCAGCAGCTTTGGTACGGTTCAAGAGACCCAGTACTTC. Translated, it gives CASSFGTVQETQYF.

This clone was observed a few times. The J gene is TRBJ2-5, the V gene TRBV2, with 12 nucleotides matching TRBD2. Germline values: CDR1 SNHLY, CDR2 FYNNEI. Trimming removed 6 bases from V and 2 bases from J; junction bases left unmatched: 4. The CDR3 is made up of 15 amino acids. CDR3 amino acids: CASSALAGGQETQYF. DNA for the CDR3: TGTGCCAGCAGCGCGCTAGCGGGAGGGCAAGAGACCCAGTACTTC.

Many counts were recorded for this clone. CDR3 amino acids: CASSDTSGGADTQYF. Written as DNA, the CDR3 is TGTGCCAGCAGTGACACTAGCGGGGGGGCAGATACGCAGTATTTT. The chain uses TRBV6-4 and TRBJ2-3, with TRBD2 identical over 13 bases. This CDR3 contains 15 residues. V lost 2 bases and J lost 4; bases outside the gene matches: 0. Germline lookup yields CDR1 MRHNA and CDR2 SNTAGT.

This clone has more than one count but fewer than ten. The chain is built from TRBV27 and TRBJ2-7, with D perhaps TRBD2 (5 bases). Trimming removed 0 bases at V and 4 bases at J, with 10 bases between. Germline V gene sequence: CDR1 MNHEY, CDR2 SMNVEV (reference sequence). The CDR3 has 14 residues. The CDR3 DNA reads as TGTGCCAGCAGTTTATCCCGGGATGTATACGAGCAGTACTTC. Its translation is CASSLSRDVYEQYF.